The T cell receptor beta chain under discussion was sequenced for a study of a mutant IDH1 vaccine in newly diagnosed glioma. The wider study: During weeks 1, 3, 5, 7, 11, 15, 19 and 23, patients received eight vaccinations. The therapy given earlier, which was standard therapy, consisted of radiotherapy, temozolomide, or both, and most of the patients received both. Regarding the study as a whole: Among top peripheral T cell clonotypes, changes seemed unrelated to pseudoprogression.

The data were produced by immunoSEQ multiplex PCR, yet TCRdb's version contains in-frame clones alone and is incomplete. The table records 25,000 to 30,000 clones, 70% to 90% of them present only once. V was clipped by 6 bases and J by 0 bases, with 8 bases between them. The CDR3 covers 13 residues. Germline CDR1 and CDR2: MNHEY and SVGAGI. The time point: week 5, during vaccination. Every vaccine dose comprised 300 ug of mutant IDH1 20-mer peptide plus topical imiquimod. On this clone itself: Antigen unknown.

Sequenced material: PBMCs, taken from a glioma patient whose treatment included an IDH1 peptide vaccine. This clonotype was obtained from a man aged 18-30 years with glioma. The rearrangement links TRBV6-5 to TRBJ1-1, with D possibly TRBD1 on 5 matching bases. In DNA, the CDR3 is TGTGCCAGCAGCAGACAGCTGAACACTGAAGCTTTCTTT. Its translation is CASSRQLNTEAFF.